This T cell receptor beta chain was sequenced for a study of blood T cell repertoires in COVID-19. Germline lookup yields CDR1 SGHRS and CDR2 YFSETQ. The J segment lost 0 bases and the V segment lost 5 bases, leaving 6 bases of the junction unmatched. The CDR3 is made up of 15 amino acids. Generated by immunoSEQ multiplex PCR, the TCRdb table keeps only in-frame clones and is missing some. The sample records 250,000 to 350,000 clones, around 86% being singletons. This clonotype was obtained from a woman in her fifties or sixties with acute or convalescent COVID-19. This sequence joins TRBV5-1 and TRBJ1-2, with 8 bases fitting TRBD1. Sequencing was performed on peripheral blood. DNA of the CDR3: TGCGCCAGCAGTAGCCAGGGGGCGACTAACTATGGCTACACCTTC. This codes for CASSSQGATNYGYTF. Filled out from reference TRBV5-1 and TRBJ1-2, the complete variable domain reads KAGVTQTPRYLIKTRGQQVTLSCSPISGHRSVSWYQQTPGQGLQFLFEYFSETQRNKGNFPGRFSGRQFSNSRSEMNVSTLELGDSALYLCASSSQGATNYGYTFGSGTRLTVV.